Listed here is a single T cell receptor (beta chain). Its antigen remains unidentified. The sample originates from a study of monozygotic twins with inflammatory bowel disease. The CDR3 has 16 residues. Germline loops: CDR1 MGHDK, CDR2 SYGVNS. TCRalpha along with TCRbeta cDNA was subjected to two nested PCRs lasting roughly 16 and 10 cycles. Each CDR3 protein gets one entry in TCRdb, which reprocessed the 5' RACE reads and gives no DNA. Its listing shows some 400,000 distinct CDR3 sequences. General study results and limits: With others, IBD patients shared fewer clonotypes than healthy twins did, especially with disease activity. Different T cell subtypes could not be distinguished. A single strong clonotype or signal linked to IBD was not supported.

The specimen was blood. The clonotype was recovered from a human donor with ulcerative colitis or Crohn's disease, or a healthy co-twin of an affected twin (not recorded which). V is TRBV25-1 and J is TRBJ2-1; TCRdb reports TRBD2, a call that lacks DNA to check it against. The CDR3 spells CASSGSHWTMNNEQFF.